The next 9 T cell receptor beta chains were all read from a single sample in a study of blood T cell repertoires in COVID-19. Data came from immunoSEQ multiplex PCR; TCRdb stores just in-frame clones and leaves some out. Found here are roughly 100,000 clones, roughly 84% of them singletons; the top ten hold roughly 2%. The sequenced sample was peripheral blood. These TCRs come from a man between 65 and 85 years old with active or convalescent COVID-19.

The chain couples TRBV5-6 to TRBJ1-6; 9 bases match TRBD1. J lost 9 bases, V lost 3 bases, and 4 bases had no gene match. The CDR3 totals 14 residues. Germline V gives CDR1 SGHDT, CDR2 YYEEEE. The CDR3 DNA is TGTGCCAGCAGCTCCGGGACAGGGTTTTCACCCCTCCACTTT. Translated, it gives CASSSGTGFSPLHF.

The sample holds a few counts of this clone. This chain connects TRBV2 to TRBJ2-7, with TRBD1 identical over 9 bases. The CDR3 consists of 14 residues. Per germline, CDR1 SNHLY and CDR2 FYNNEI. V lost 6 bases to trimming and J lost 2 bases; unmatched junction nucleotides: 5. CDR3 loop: CASSGDRVTYEQYF. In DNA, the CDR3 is TGTGCCAGCAGCGGGGACAGGGTCACCTACGAGCAGTACTTC.

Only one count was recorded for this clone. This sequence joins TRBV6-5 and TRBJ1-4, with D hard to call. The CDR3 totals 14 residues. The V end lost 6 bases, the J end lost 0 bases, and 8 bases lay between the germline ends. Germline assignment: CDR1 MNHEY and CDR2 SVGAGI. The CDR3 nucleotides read TGTGCCAGCAGGCGGGCTGCAACTAATGAAAAACTGTTTTTT. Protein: CASRRAATNEKLFF.

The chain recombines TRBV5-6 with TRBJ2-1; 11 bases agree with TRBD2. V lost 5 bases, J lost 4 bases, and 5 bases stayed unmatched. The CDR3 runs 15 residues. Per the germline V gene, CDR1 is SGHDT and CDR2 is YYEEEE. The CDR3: CASRLAGGPYNEQFF. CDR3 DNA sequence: TGTGCCAGCAGGTTAGCGGGGGGGCCATACAATGAGCAGTTCTTC.

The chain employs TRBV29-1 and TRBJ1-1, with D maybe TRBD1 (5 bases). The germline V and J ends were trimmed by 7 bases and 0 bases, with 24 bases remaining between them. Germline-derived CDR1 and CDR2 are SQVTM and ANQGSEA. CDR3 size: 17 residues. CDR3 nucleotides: TGCAGCGCAGAGAGACAGTCCAACTCCCTTATGAACACTGAAGCTTTCTTT. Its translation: CSAERQSNSLMNTEAFF.

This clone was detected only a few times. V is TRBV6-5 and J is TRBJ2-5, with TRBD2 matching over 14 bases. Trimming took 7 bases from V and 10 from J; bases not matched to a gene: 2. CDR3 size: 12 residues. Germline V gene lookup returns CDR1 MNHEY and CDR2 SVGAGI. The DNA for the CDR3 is TGTGCCAGCATGGGACTAGCGGGGGTCCAGTACTTC. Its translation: CASMGLAGVQYF.

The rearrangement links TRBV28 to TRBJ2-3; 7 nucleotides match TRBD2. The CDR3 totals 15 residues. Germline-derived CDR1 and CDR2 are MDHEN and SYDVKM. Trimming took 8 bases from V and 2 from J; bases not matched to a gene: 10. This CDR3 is CASQGGHTYTDTQYF. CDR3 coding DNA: TGTGCCAGCCAGGGAGGGCACACTTACACAGATACGCAGTATTTT.

This chain's CDR3 is CASSSRDRGQTDTQYF. The CDR3 DNA follows: TGTGCCAGCAGCTCCCGAGACAGGGGGCAGACAGATACGCAGTATTTT. The rearrangement joins TRBV9 to TRBJ2-3; 10 bases are a match to TRBD1. Germline V lookup: CDR1 SGDLS, CDR2 YYNGEE. The CDR3 is 16 amino acids. Trimming at V came to 4 bases and at J to 3 bases, leaving 8 bases not matched to a gene. Full variable domain (outside the CDR3, taken from reference TRBV9 and TRBJ2-3): DSGVTQTPKHLITATGQRVTLRCSPRSGDLSVYWYQQSLDQGLQFLIQYYNGEERAKGNILERFSAQQFPDLHSELNLSSLELGDSALYFCASSSRDRGQTDTQYFGPGTRLTVL.

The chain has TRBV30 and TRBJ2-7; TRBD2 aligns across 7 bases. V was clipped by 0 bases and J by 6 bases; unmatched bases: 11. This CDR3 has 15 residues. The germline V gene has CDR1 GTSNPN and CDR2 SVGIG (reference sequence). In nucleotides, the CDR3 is TGTGCCTGGAGTGTAGAGGGACTACGAACGGGCGAGCAGTACTTC. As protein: CAWSVEGLRTGEQYF.